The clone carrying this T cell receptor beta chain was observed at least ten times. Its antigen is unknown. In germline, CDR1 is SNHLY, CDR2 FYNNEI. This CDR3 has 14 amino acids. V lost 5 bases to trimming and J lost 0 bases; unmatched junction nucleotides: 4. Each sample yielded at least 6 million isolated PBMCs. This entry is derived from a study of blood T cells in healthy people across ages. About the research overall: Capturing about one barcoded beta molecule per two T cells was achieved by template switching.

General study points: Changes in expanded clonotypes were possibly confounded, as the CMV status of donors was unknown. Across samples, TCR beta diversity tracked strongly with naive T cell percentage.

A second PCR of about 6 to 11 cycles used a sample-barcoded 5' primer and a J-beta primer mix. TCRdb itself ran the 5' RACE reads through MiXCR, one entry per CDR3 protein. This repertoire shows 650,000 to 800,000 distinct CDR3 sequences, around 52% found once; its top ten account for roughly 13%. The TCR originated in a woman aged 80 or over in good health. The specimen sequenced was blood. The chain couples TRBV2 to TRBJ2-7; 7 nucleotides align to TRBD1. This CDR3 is CASSPRDSSYEQYF. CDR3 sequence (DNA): TGTGCCAGCAGTCCCCGGGACAGCTCCTACGAGCAGTACTTC.